This T cell receptor beta chain was recovered during a study of blood T cell repertoires in COVID-19 (TCRdb year 2020). About the investigation overall: Collaborator samples came from the United States, Italy and Spain and covered acute and convalescent phases of COVID-19. A de-identified subject ID, COVID-19 status, age in years and sex were almost always included in the sample metadata. The repertoires were released in a freely available public database meant as a resource for research on the immune response to SARS-CoV-2. HLA class I and class II types, where available, came from metadata supplied by the sample provider rather than from assay-based typing. Subjects who had been exposed to COVID-19, were actively infected with it, or had recovered from it provided the deeply sampled blood TCRbeta repertoires that made up the dataset. The prospective study material was composed of cDNA or gDNA derived from T cells, B-cell-depleted T cells, or PBMCs. Samples were obtained from the ongoing ImmuneRACE study (first 160 participants) and from about 1,300 subjects provided by 6 global collaborators.

The immunoSEQ Assay, a bias-controlled multiplex PCR, was used to amplify TCRbeta CDR3 regions from genomic DNA. The published analysis was carried out like this. Within the assay, amplification of reference gene primers was used to estimate how many nucleated cells each sample contained. Sequence reads were collapsed and filtered to measure the absolute abundance of every unique TCRbeta CDR3 rearrangement. For each sample, productive Simpson clonality was calculated by taking the square root of Simpson's diversity index across productive rearrangements. TCRdb limited this immuneACCESS table to in-frame rearrangements with V and J called. A share of clones is missing; checked studies link under half to unresolved V genes, and the rest is unexplained. That table furnishes V, J and clone size, whereas the DNA furnished D and trimming. The sample table contains a few hundred thousand clones; only one count was recorded for more than 80% of them. The ten most abundant clones make up approximately 3% of the sample.

As for this clone: Its antigen target is currently unknown. The sample holds no much larger clone one base away, and base qualities are not on file.

One collaborating source in Seattle enrolled patients during active infection and followed them longitudinally through the course of disease. The collaborating institutions used their own protocols to collect whole blood in K2EDTA tubes. For TCRbeta analysis, collaborators shipped samples in one of three forms: frozen whole blood, isolated PBMCs, or DNA extracted from either of those sample types. General findings and caveats noted by the study authors: How much clinical and demographic metadata was included differed by source and by participant, and the metadata was provided uncurated.

Reading the germline V gene gives CDR1 LGHNA and CDR2 YNFKEQ. Germline trimming: 11 bases from V, 2 bases from J; junction bases outside gene matches: 8. Counted from cysteine to phenylalanine, this CDR3 has 14 amino acids. Solely the CDR3 DNA is kept, with 42 bases framed from the first base. The sequence was collected from a woman aged 30 to 39 with COVID-19, enrolled during active disease. In this chain, TRBV4-2 is recombined with TRBJ2-3; 9 middle bases align to TRBD2. Source material: peripheral blood. The nucleotides are TGTGCCGGATCTAGCGGGGAGGTCACAGATACGCAGTATTTT. Translated, this is CAGSSGEVTDTQYF.